Listed here are 5 T cell receptor beta chains from one sample, sequenced in a study of CD8 T cells in ankylosing spondylitis. TCRdb itself ran the 5' RACE reads through MiXCR, one entry per CDR3 protein. The sample shows 250,000 or so distinct CDR3 sequences, roughly a quarter of them seen only once. Specimen: blood, either unsorted or a sorted T cell fraction (not recorded which). The source is a male donor with ankylosing spondylitis or in good health (not recorded which).

This clonotype was observed a few times. The chain combines TRBV20-1 with TRBJ1-4; D unclear. The CDR3 length is 11 residues. Germline V gene data show CDR1 as DFQATT and CDR2 as SNEGSKA (reference sequence). Between the trimmed V and J ends, which lost 4 bases and 8 bases, there was a span of 8 bases. The CDR3 nucleotides are TGCAGTGCTAACTGGGAGGAAAAACTGTTTTTT. Its protein is CSANWEEKLFF.

The genes are TRBV20-1 and TRBJ2-3, with D unclear. Germline V CDR1 and CDR2: DFQATT, SNEGSKA (reference sequence). Trimming removed 2 bases from V and 0 bases from J, with 18 bases in between. This CDR3 region has 17 residues. The CDR3 here is CSARPSLAAVSTDTQYF. CDR3 sequence (DNA): TGCAGTGCTAGACCCTCTTTGGCGGCGGTCAGCACAGATACGCAGTATTTT.

This clonotype was seen at least ten times. The rearrangement links TRBV24-1 to TRBJ1-1; tentatively, D is TRBD1 (6 bases). The CDR3 length is 14 residues. The V and J ends lost 4 bases and 7 bases respectively, with 15 bases between them. Germline CDR1 is KGHDR and CDR2 is SFDVKD. CDR3 in amino acids: CATSDPSTGSEAFF. In nucleotides, the CDR3 is TGTGCCACCAGTGACCCCTCGACAGGCAGTGAAGCTTTCTTT.

The chain couples TRBV4-2 to TRBJ2-2; D is perhaps TRBD2 (5 bases). V lost 0 bases, J lost 1 base, and 6 bases lay in between. Germline loops: CDR1 LGHNA, CDR2 YNFKEQ. The CDR3 spans 15 residues. CDR3 nucleotide sequence: TGTGCCAGCAGCCAAGACGGGATGAACACCGGGGAGCTGTTTTTT. This encodes CASSQDGMNTGELFF.

This clonotype appeared many times. The V call is TRBV20-1, the J call TRBJ2-1, with D unclear. This CDR3 is built from 14 residues. Germline CDR1 reads DFQATT; CDR2 reads SNEGSKA (reference sequence). V was trimmed by 0 bases and J by 4 bases, leaving 10 bases between them. The CDR3 spells CSARDNVLYNEQFF. Written as DNA, the CDR3 is TGCAGTGCTAGAGACAATGTCCTTTACAATGAGCAGTTCTTC.